Each of the 2 T cell receptor beta chains below was sequenced from the same sample in a study of Graves' ophthalmopathy and Graves' hyperthyroidism. The authors amplified TCR beta CDR3 regions, and they did so from RNA transcripts for repertoire sequencing. A first-round RT-PCR used HTBI primers, followed by a second-round multiplex PCR. One entry per CDR3 protein results from TCRdb running MiXCR on the multiplex PCR reads. The sample lists about 1.1 million distinct CDR3 sequences; roughly two fifths were seen once. The material sequenced was peripheral blood or thyroid tissue (not recorded which). The receptors stem from an adult man with Graves' hyperthyroidism.

This clonotype was recorded at least ten times. This sequence joins TRBV12-3 or TRBV12-4 and TRBJ2-5; TRBD1 matches 9 bases. The CDR3 extends over 14 amino acids. Unmatched junction bases numbered 3, after V lost 6 bases and J lost 1 base. CDR3 DNA: TGTGCCAGCAGAGACAGGGGGTCCCAAGAGACCCAGTACTTC. It codes for CASRDRGSQETQYF.

The V and J genes are TRBV25-1 and TRBJ1-6, with D perhaps TRBD1 (6 bases). Germline CDR1 and CDR2: MGHDK and SYGVNS. CDR3 size: 14 residues. With 6 bases removed from V and 9 bases from J, the gap between germline ends came to 15 bases. CDR3 DNA sequence: TGTGCCAGCAGAGGGGGGAGGCTGTCTTCACCCCTCCACTTT. Translation gives CASRGGRLSSPLHF.